The 4 T cell receptor beta chains presented below share a single source sample, sequenced in a study of early T cells in non-severe SARS-CoV-2 infection (dated by TCRdb to the early 2020s). The library was prepared using 5' RACE. TCRdb names NextSeq 500 as the instrument used. TCRdb trimmed the raw reads at Q25, called clones with MiXCR and kept productive beta chains. Rows merge per CDR3 protein into single entries with the most common DNA and genes. This sample is represented by 63,000 or so distinct CDR3 sequences; around 11% of them were singletons. The top ten constitute less than 7% of the sample. Sequencing was carried out using whole blood. These receptors all come from an adult who was a healthcare worker with PCR-confirmed SARS-CoV-2 infection or an uninfected control (not recorded which).

This clonotype was detected only a few times. The gene calls are TRBV11-2 and TRBJ2-4; D unclear. The CDR3 extends over 13 amino acids. V shed 2 bases and J shed 13 bases, with 15 bases lying between them. Germline V CDR1 and CDR2: SGHAT, FQNNGV. As DNA, the CDR3 is TGTGCCAGCAGCTTAAGGGCTATGAGTCTGCAGTACTTC. Translation: CASSLRAMSLQYF. The full variable domain, its missing parts supplied by reference TRBV11-2 and TRBJ2-4, is EAGVAQSPRYKIIEKRQSVAFWCNPISGHATLYWYQQILGQGPKLLIQFQNNGVVDDSQLPKDRFSAERLKGVDSTLKIQPAKLEDSAVYLCASSLRAMSLQYFGAGTRLSVL.

There are a few counts of this clonotype. V usage is TRBV7-2 and J usage is TRBJ2-2, with TRBD2 identical over 7 bases. Trimming took 1 base from V and 5 from J; bases not matched to a gene: 4. The CDR3 runs to 15 residues. Germline CDR1 reads SGHTA; CDR2 reads FQGNSA. The CDR3 DNA reads as TGTGCCAGCAGCTTAGACGGGCGGGGGACCGGGGAGCTGTTTTTT. It is translated as CASSLDGRGTGELFF.

The rearrangement uses TRBV6-5 and TRBJ2-5; 10 bases fit TRBD1. CDR1 is MNHEY and CDR2 is SVGAGI in the germline V gene. V trimming: 6 bases; J trimming: 4 bases; junction bases outside the gene matches: 11. CDR3 length equals 16 residues. The CDR3 loop reads CASSSGTGVFGETQYF. The CDR3, as DNA: TGTGCCAGCAGCTCCGGGACAGGGGTTTTCGGAGAGACCCAGTACTTC.

V gene TRBV24-1 combines with J gene TRBJ2-3; D is possibly TRBD1 (5 bases). CDR3 length equals 11 residues. The germline V gene has CDR1 KGHDR and CDR2 SFDVKD. Trimming left V 1 base short and J 14 bases short, with 9 bases between. Here the CDR3 reads CATSDFRVLYF. The CDR3 DNA sequence: TGTGCCACCAGTGATTTCAGGGTTTTGTATTTT.